This TCR beta chain was sequenced during a study of blood T cell repertoires in COVID-19 (TCRdb year 2020). Background on the whole study: Samples from collaborators originated in the United States, Italy and Spain and spanned both the acute and convalescent phases of COVID-19. The material from the prospective study consisted of cDNA or gDNA derived from T cells, B-cell-depleted T cells, or PBMCs. Deeply sampled blood TCRbeta repertoires from subjects exposed to, actively infected with, or recovered from COVID-19 were included in the dataset. The repertoires were made available in a free public database intended to serve as a resource for research on the immune response to SARS-CoV-2. Samples came from the ongoing ImmuneRACE study (first 160 participants) plus 1,254 subjects from 6 global collaborators. A de-identified subject ID, COVID-19 status, age in years and sex were almost always included in the sample metadata. Where available, HLA class I and class II types were obtained from metadata supplied by the sample provider rather than from assay-based typing. The full study reports these points: The amount of clinical and demographic metadata varied by source and participant and was provided uncurated.

This clone showed up just once. Which antigen it targets is not known. No per-base quality is available; no much larger clone lies one base away. The germline V gene yields MGHDK for CDR1 and SYGVNS for CDR2. Reading from cysteine to phenylalanine, the CDR3 counts 12 amino acids. The entry retains the CDR3 DNA only, 36 bases that are in frame from base 1. V loses 7 bases, J loses 3 bases, and the germline ends lie 7 bases apart. TCRbeta CDR3 regions were amplified from genomic DNA using the immunoSEQ Assay, a bias-controlled multiplex PCR. Per the original workflow: The number of nucleated cells in each sample was estimated by amplification of reference gene primers within the assay. To quantify the absolute abundance of each unique TCRbeta CDR3 rearrangement, sequence reads were collapsed and filtered. Productive Simpson clonality was computed per sample as the square root of Simpson's diversity index over productive rearrangements. In its TCRdb copy, this immuneACCESS table keeps in-frame sequences only and misses some clones. Where compared with another copy, unresolved V genes explain less than half of these, and the others have no known cause. V and J calls and clone size come straight from that table; D and trimming were deduced from the DNA. Present in this sample are 200,000 to 250,000 clones, more than 80% of which were seen just once. Around 7% of the sample is taken by the ten largest.

At one collaborating source in Seattle, patients were enrolled during active infection and were followed longitudinally through the course of disease. The collaborating institutions used their own protocols to collect whole blood in K2EDTA tubes. For TCRbeta analysis, collaborators shipped samples as frozen whole blood, isolated PBMCs, or DNA extracted from either of those sample types. The chain employs TRBV25-1 and TRBJ2-1, with the D gene too uncertain to name. The sequencing input was peripheral blood. The source of this sequence is a woman over 75 with COVID-19, enrolled during active disease. The CDR3 region: CASTSGYNEQFF. The nucleotide sequence is TGTGCCAGCACCTCAGGCTACAATGAGCAGTTCTTC.